These 5 T cell receptor beta chains share one sample of origin, sequenced in a study of cytomegalovirus exposure and HLA in healthy donors. The assay was immunoSEQ multiplex PCR, and TCRdb's table has in-frame clones only and misses some. The sample shows hundreds of thousands of clones, approximately 90% of them seen only once. The material sequenced was PBMCs. The receptors come from a woman aged 18 to 35 in good health and CMV-seronegative.

The chain uses TRBV30 and TRBJ2-1; TRBD2 agrees at 11 bases. V dropped 3 bases and J dropped 3; count of bases not matched to a gene: 16. CDR1 GTSNPN and CDR2 SVGIG come from the germline V gene (reference sequence). The CDR3 runs to 19 residues. Here the CDR3 reads CAWRSTRGRLAGIYNEQFF. The CDR3 nucleotides are TGTGCCTGGAGGAGTACTCGCGGCAGACTAGCGGGAATCTACAATGAGCAGTTCTTC.

CDR3 nucleotides: TGTGCCAGCCTCAGTAGCGGGAACTTCGGTGAGCAGTTCTTC. It specifies CASLSSGNFGEQFF. The chain combines TRBV28 with TRBJ2-1; 8 bases match TRBD2. The CDR3 contains 14 residues. V dropped 8 bases and J dropped 9; count of bases not matched to a gene: 12. Germline CDR1 reads MDHEN; CDR2 reads SYDVKM.

V is TRBV10-1 and J is TRBJ2-2; 9 bases are a match to TRBD2. This CDR3 has 15 amino acids. Germline CDR1 reads WNHNN; CDR2 reads SYGVQD (reference sequence). Trimming cost V 4 bases and J 6 bases; bases outside gene matches: 6. The CDR3 coding sequence is TGCGCCAGCAGTGTCTGGCGGGGGGGGGCCGGGGAGCTGTTTTTT. Protein product: CASSVWRGGAGELFF.

This clone was detected only a few times. The gene calls are TRBV29-1 and TRBJ1-1; 7 bases agree with TRBD1. Unmatched junction bases numbered 3, after V lost 4 bases and J lost 4 bases. Germline CDR1 is SQVTM and CDR2 is ANQGSEA. The CDR3 is 12 amino acids. The CDR3 sequence is CSVVRGATEAFF. CDR3 DNA: TGCAGCGTTGTCAGGGGGGCCACTGAAGCTTTCTTT. Together with reference TRBV29-1 and TRBJ1-1, the CDR3 gives the full variable domain: SAVISQKPSRDICQRGTSLTIQCQVDSQVTMMFWYRQQPGQSLTLIATANQGSEATYESGFVIDKFPISRPNLTFSTLTVSNMSPEDSSIYLCSVVRGATEAFFGQGTRLTVV.

The gene calls are TRBV6-1 and TRBJ2-5, with TRBD2 identical over 9 bases. This CDR3 has 15 residues. Germline V gives CDR1 MNHNS, CDR2 SASEGT. J lost 6 bases, V lost 2 bases, and 7 bases had no gene match. CDR3 coding DNA: TGTGCCAGCAGTGAATACGGGACTAGCAGACAGACCCAGTACTTC. Protein: CASSEYGTSRQTQYF.